This paragraph reports one T cell receptor beta chain. The method was immunoSEQ multiplex PCR; TCRdb's version includes in-frame clones alone and lacks a portion of them. The sample carries around 71,000 clones, roughly 94% recorded once. This sample is drawn from a study of T cell changes during pregnancy in multiple sclerosis. This sequence was found in a female donor with multiple sclerosis, enrolled in a pregnancy study. The specimen comprised peripheral blood, sampled after pregnancy.

CDR3: CASSFGAGTEAFF. The CDR3, as DNA: TGTGCCAGCAGTTTTGGGGCCGGCACTGAAGCTTTCTTT. V is TRBV28 and J is TRBJ1-1; D perhaps matches TRBD1 (5 bases). The germline V gene has CDR1 MDHEN and CDR2 SYDVKM. The CDR3 spans 13 residues. Trimming shortened V by 3 bases and J by 4 bases, and 9 bases separated the two germline ends.